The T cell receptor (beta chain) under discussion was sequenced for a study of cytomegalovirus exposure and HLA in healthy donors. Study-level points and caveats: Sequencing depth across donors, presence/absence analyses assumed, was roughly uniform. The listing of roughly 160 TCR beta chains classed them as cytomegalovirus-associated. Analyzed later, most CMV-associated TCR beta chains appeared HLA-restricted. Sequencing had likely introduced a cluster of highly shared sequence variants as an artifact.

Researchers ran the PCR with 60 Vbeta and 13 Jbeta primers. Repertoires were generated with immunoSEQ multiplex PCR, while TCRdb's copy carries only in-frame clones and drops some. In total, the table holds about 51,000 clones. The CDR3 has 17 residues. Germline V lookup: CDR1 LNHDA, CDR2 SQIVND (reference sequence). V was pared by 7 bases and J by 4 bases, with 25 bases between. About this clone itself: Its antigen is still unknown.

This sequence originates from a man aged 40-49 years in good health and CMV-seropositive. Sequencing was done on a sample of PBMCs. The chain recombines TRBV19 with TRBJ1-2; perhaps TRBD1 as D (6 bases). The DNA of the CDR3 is TGTGCCAGTACTCCAGGGAAGGGGGGGCAGGACCTCTATGGCTACACCTTC. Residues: CASTPGKGGQDLYGYTF.